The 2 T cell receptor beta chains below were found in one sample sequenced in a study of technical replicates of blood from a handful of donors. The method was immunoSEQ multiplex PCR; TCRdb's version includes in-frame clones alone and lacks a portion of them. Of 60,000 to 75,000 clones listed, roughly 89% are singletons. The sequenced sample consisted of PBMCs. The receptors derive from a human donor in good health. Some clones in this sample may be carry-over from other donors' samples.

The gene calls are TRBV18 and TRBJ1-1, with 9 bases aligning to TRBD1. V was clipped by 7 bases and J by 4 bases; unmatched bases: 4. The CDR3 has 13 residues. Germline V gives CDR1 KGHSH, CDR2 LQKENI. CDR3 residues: CASYAGQGTEAFF. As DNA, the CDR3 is TGTGCCAGCTATGCGGGACAGGGCACTGAAGCTTTCTTT.

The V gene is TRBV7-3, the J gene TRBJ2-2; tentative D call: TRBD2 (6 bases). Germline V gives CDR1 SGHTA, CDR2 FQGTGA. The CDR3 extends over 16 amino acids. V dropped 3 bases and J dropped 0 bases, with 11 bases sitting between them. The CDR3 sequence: CASSFQGGANTGELFF. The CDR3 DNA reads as TGTGCCAGCAGCTTCCAGGGAGGCGCGAACACCGGGGAGCTGTTTTTT.